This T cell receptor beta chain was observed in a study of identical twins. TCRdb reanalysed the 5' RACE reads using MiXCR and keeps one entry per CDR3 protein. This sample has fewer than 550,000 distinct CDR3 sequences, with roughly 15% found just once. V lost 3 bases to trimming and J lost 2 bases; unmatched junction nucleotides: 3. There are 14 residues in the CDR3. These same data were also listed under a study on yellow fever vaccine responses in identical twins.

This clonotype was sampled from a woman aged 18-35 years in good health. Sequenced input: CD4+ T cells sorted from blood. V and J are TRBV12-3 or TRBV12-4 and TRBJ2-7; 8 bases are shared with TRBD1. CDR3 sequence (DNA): TGTGCCAGCAGTTTGGACAGGGTGACCTACGAGCAGTACTTC. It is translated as CASSLDRVTYEQYF.